Listed here is a single T cell receptor beta chain. Its antigen remains unidentified. Method: immunoSEQ multiplex PCR; TCRdb's copy keeps in-frame clones and lacks some. Of tens of thousands of clones in the sample, 82% were seen once. The V segment lost 5 bases and the J segment 5 bases; nucleotides outside the gene matches: 3. Looked up from germline, CDR1 is SQVTM and CDR2 is ANQGSEA. The CDR3 length is 13 residues. The entry originates in a study of OX40 agonist ivuxolimab in advanced cancers. Points from the study as a whole: At 0.1 to 3.0 mg/kg, CD4+ and CD8+ blood T cells expanded clonally by week 6. Among the lowest peripheral clonal expansion occurred in 0.1-3.0 mg/kg partial responders.

Sequencing used CD4+ or CD8+ T cells sorted from blood, obtained in a trial of the OX40 agonist ivuxolimab. The chain uses TRBV29-1 and TRBJ1-5; 10 positions match TRBD1. The TCR sequence derives from an adult with an advanced solid tumor such as melanoma, head and neck, liver or kidney cancer. The CDR3 reads CSVLDRGDQPQHF. The CDR3 bases are TGCAGCGTTTTGGACAGGGGGGATCAGCCCCAGCATTTT.